This TCR beta chain was observed in a study of blood T cell repertoires in COVID-19. Libraries were prepared by immunoSEQ multiplex PCR; TCRdb keeps only in-frame clonotypes and omits some of them. The data contain around 150,000 clones, 80% to 90% of them seen just once; the ten biggest clones take up around 8.2%. Per germline, CDR1 MNHEY and CDR2 SVGAGI. V lost 6 bases and J lost 0, with 6 bases in between. This CDR3 is 13 amino acids long. The material sequenced was peripheral blood. The V call is TRBV6-5, the J call TRBJ1-5; D gene unclear. This receptor was identified in a man in his fifties or sixties with acute or convalescent COVID-19. The CDR3 nucleotides read TGTGCCAGCAGATCGTATAGCAATCAGCCCCAGCATTTT. This codes for CASRSYSNQPQHF.